The present entry profiles one T cell receptor beta chain with its context. The data stem from a study of low-dose radiotherapy and immunotherapy resistance in tumors. Across the study: A total of 13 Gy over 26 weeks was given to Cohort 2 as 1 Gy per fraction every two weeks. Intravenous administration to patients comprised nivolumab at 240 mg every two weeks and ipilimumab at 1 mg/kg every six weeks.

As for time point: before trial treatment. Low-dose radiotherapy and low-dose cyclophosphamide, together with aspirin, ipilimumab and nivolumab, were given to donors. TRAV and TRBV primers primed cDNA for both TCRalpha and TCRbeta. TCRs were amplified for approximately 22 PCR cycles with a constant-region primer and V-primer adapter. In vitro transcription served to amplify the isolated mRNA. TCRdb redid the calling of the reads with MiXCR, one entry per CDR3 protein. The data contain approximately 90,000 distinct CDR3 sequences, roughly 19% of them singletons. This CDR3 spans 16 amino acids. The junction had 11 bases not matched to a gene; V was cut back by 3 bases and J by 3 bases. Germline V gene lookup returns CDR1 SGHTS and CDR2 YDEGEE.

The sequencing here drew on PBMCs, taken before treatment. The TCR was taken from a male donor with prostate cancer. The rearrangement uses TRBV5-8 and TRBJ1-1; 7 bases are a match to TRBD1. The CDR3 sequence: CASSYRDSLIYTEAFF. The CDR3 DNA follows: TGTGCCAGCAGCTACAGGGACAGCTTAATTTACACTGAAGCTTTCTTT.